The T cell receptor (beta chain) under discussion was sequenced for a study of vaccination effects on CD4 cells after COVID-19. CDR1 SGHRS and CDR2 YFSETQ come from the germline V gene. This CDR3 comprises 17 residues. V lost 0 bases, J lost 5 bases, and 9 bases stayed unmatched. Note on this clone: The target antigen is unknown.

The study, taken as a whole, reports: Few convalescent patients were studied, and early post-infection samples were lacking. Clones from infection and from vaccination both contracted markedly late after vaccination.

The method was immunoSEQ multiplex PCR; TCRdb's version includes in-frame clones alone and lacks a portion of them. The table lists about 79,000 clones, approximately 74% of them singletons, with approximately 1.7% in the top ten. Expansion with viral peptide pools was applied to antigen-specific CD4+ T cells by the ViraFEST assay prior to sequencing. Upon completion of around eleven days in culture, CD4+ T cells were isolated. Nobody among the vaccine recipients had prior SARS-CoV-2 infection (nucleocapsid antibodies were negative). A half-volume exchange with IL-2 medium occurred on days 3 and 7. The origin of this receptor is a human donor who received a COVID-19 vaccine. The gene calls are TRBV5-1 and TRBJ2-5, with 11 bases matching TRBD2. Sequencing used CD4+ T cells from PBMCs cultured with HCoV-229E spike peptides, obtained before COVID-19 vaccination. CDR3 nucleotide sequence: TGCGCCAGCAGCTTGGAACCACTAGCGGGGGCCGGGGAGACCCAGTACTTC. Its translation is CASSLEPLAGAGETQYF.